This note documents a single T cell receptor (beta chain) sequence. These data come from a study of control samples from healthy donors and cancer patients. TCRdb's copy holds only in-frame clones and misses some; the assay was immunoSEQ multiplex PCR. This sample lists 150,000 to 200,000 clones; its ten largest clones have roughly 2%. The CDR3 loop spans 20 amino acids. V lost 1 base to trimming and J lost 0 bases, with 22 bases between them. Looked up from germline, CDR1 is LGHDT and CDR2 is YNNKEL (reference sequence). The chain links TRBV3-1 (or the pseudogene TRBV3-2) to TRBJ1-5, with TRBD1 as a possible D gene (5 bases). The clonotype comes from a young woman in good health. The sample comprised blood. CDR3 loop: CASSQGALSPRRDSNQPQHF. CDR3 coding DNA: TGTGCCAGCAGCCAAGGGGCCTTATCTCCGCGCAGGGATAGCAATCAGCCCCAGCATTTT.